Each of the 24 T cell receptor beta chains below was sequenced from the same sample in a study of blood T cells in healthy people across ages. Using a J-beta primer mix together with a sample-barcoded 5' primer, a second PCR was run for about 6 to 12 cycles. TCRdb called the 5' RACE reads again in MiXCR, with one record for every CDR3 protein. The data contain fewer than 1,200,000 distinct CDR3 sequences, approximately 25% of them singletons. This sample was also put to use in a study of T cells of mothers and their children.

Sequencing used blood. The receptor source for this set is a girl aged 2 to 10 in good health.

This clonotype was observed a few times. CDR3 sequence: CASSQLGQYTEAFF. DNA of the CDR3: TGTGCCAGCAGCCAATTGGGACAGTACACTGAAGCTTTCTTT. This chain uses TRBV3-1 with TRBJ1-1; 7 bases map to TRBD1. This CDR3 spans 14 amino acids. Germline CDR1 reads LGHDT; CDR2 reads YNNKEL (reference sequence). V lost 2 bases, J lost 3 bases, and 3 bases stayed unmatched.

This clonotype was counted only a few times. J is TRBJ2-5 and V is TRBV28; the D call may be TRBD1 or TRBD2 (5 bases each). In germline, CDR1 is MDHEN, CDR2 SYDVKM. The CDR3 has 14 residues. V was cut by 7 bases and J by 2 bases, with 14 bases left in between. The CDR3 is CASTPGRRQETQYF. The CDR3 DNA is TGTGCCAGCACCCCGGGGCGGCGGCAAGAGACCCAGTACTTC.

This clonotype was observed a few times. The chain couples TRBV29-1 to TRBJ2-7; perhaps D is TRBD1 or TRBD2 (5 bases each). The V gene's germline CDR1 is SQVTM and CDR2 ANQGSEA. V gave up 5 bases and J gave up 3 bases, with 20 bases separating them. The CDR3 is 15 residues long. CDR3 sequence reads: CSVFSRESTYYEQYF. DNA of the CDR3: TGCAGCGTTTTTTCCAGGGAGTCTACCTACTACGAGCAGTACTTC.

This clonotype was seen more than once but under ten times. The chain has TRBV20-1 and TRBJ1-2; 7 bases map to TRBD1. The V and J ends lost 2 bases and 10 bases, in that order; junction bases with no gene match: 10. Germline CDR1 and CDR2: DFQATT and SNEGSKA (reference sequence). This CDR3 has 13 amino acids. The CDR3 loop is CSARPLGQSNYTF. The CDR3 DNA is TGCAGTGCTAGACCTTTGGGACAGTCTAACTACACCTTC.

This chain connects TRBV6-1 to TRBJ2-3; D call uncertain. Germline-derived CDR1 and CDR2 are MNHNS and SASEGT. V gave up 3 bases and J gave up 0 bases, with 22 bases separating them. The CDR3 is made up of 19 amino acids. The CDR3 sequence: CASSDSLLAASLSTDTQYF. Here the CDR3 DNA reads TGTGCCAGCAGTGATTCTCTGTTGGCAGCCAGTCTAAGCACAGATACGCAGTATTTT.

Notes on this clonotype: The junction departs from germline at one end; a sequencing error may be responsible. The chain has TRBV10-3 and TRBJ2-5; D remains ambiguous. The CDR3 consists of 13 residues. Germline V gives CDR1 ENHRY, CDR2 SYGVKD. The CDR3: CAISPQTQEAQYF. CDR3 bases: TGTGCCATCAGTCCGCAGACCCAAGAGGCCCAGTACTTC.

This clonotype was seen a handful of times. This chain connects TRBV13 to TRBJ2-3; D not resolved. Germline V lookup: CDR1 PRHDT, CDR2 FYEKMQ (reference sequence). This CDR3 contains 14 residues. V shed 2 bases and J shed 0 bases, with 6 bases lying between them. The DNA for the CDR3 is TGTGCCAGCAGCTTAAGAGCTAGCACAGATACGCAGTATTTT. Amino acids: CASSLRASTDTQYF.

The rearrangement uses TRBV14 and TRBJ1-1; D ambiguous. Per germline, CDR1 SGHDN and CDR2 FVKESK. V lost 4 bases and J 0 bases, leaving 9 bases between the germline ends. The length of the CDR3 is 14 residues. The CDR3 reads CASSPLGMNTEAFF. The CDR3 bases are TGTGCCAGCAGCCCACTTGGGATGAACACTGAAGCTTTCTTT.

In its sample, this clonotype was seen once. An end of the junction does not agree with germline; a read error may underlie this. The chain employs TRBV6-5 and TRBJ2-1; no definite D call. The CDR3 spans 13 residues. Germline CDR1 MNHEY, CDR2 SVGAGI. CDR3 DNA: TGTGCCAGCAGTTATCTCTCCGACAATGAGCAGTTCTTC. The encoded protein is CASSYLSDNEQFF.

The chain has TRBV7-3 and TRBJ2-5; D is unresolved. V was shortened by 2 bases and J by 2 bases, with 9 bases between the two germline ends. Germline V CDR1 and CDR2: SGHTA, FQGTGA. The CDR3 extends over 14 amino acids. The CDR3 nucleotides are TGTGCCAGCAGCTTAGGGCTTAGGCAAGAGACCCAGTACTTC. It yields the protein CASSLGLRQETQYF.

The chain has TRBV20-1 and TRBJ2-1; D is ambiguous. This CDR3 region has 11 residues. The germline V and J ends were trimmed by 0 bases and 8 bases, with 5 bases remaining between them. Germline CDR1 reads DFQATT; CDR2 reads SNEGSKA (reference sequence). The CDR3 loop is CSARDTDEQFF. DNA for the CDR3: TGCAGTGCTAGAGATACAGATGAGCAGTTCTTC.

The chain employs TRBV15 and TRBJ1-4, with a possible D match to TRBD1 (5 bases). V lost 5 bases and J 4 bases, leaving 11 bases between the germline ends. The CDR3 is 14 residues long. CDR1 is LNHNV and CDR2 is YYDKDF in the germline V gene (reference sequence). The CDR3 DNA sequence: TGTGCCACCAGCGGCGACAGATTTAATGAAAAACTGTTTTTT. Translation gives CATSGDRFNEKLFF.

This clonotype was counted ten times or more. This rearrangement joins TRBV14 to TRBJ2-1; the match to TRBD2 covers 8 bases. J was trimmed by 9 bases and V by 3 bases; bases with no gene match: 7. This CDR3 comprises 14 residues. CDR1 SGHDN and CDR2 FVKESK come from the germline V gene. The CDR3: CASSQNIAGLEQFF. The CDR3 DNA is TGTGCCAGCAGCCAGAACATAGCGGGGCTTGAGCAGTTCTTC. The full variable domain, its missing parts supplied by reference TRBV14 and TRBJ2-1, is EAGVTQFPSHSVIEKGQTVTLRCDPISGHDNLYWYRRVMGKEIKFLLHFVKESKQDESGMPNNRFLAERTGGTYSTLKVQPAELEDSGVYFCASSQNIAGLEQFFGPGTRLTVL.

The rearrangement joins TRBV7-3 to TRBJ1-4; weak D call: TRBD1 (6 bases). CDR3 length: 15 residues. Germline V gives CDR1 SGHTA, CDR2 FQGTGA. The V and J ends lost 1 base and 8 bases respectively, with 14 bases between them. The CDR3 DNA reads TGTGCCAGCAGCTTAAACGGGGGGCCCGACGAAAAACTGTTTTTT. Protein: CASSLNGGPDEKLFF.

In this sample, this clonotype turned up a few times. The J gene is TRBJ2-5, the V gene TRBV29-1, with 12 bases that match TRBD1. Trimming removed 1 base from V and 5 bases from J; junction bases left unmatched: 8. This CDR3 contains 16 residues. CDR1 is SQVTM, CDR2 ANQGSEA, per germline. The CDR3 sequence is CSVEGRDRGPGETQYF. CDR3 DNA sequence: TGCAGCGTTGAAGGTCGGGACAGGGGGCCGGGGGAGACCCAGTACTTC. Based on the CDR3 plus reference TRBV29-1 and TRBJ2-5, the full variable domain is SAVISQKPSRDICQRGTSLTIQCQVDSQVTMMFWYRQQPGQSLTLIATANQGSEATYESGFVIDKFPISRPNLTFSTLTVSNMSPEDSSIYLCSVEGRDRGPGETQYFGPGTRLLVL.

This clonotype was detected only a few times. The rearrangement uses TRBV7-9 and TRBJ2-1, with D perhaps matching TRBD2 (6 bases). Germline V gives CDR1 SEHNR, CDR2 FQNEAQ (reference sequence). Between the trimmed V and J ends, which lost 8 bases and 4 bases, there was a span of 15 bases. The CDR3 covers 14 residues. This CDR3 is CASGFDSGYNEQFF. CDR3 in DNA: TGTGCCAGCGGATTTGATAGCGGTTACAATGAGCAGTTCTTC.

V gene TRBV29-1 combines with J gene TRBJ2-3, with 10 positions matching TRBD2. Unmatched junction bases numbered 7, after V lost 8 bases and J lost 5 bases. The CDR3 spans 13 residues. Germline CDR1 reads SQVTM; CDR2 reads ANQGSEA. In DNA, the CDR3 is TGCAGCTTTCGGGCTAGCGGGGGAGATACGCAGTATTTT. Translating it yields CSFRASGGDTQYF.

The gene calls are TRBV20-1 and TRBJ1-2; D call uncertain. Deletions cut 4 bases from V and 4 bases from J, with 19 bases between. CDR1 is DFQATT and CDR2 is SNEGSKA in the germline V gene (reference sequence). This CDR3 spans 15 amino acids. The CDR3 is CSAIPGNSKGYGYTF. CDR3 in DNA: TGCAGTGCTATTCCCGGGAACAGTAAGGGCTATGGCTACACCTTC.

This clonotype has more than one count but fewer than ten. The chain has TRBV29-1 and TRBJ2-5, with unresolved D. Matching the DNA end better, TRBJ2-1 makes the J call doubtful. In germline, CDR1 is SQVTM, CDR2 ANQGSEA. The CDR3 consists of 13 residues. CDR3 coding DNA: TGCAGCGTTGACACCGACCTCTACAATGAGCAGTTCTTC. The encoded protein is CSVDTDLYNEQFF.

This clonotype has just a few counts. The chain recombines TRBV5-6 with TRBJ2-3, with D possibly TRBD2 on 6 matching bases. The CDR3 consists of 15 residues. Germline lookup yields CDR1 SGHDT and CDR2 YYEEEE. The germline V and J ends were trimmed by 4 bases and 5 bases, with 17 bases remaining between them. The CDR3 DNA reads TGTGCCAGCAGCGGCCGAGCGGGCGGGCGAGATACGCAGTATTTT. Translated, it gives CASSGRAGGRDTQYF.

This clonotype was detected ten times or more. For the CDR3, the DNA is TGTGCCAGCAGGCAGGGGGAAAACTACGAGCAGTACTTC. Its protein product is CASRQGENYEQYF. The chain couples TRBV25-1 to TRBJ2-7, with 7 positions matching TRBD1. Germline values: CDR1 MGHDK, CDR2 SYGVNS. The CDR3 consists of 13 residues. J lost 3 bases, V lost 6 bases, and 5 bases had no gene match.

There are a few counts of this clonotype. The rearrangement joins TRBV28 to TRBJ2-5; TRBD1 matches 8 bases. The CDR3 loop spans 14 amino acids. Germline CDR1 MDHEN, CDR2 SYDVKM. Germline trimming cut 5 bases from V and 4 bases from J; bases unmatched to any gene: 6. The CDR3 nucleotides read TGTGCCAGCAGTCGGATCAGGGGGCGAGAGACCCAGTACTTC. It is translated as CASSRIRGRETQYF.

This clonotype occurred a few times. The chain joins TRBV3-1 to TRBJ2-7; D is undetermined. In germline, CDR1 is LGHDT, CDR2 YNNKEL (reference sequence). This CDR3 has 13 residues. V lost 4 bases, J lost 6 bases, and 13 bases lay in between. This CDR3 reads CASSRPDESEQYF. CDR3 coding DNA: TGTGCCAGCAGCCGACCCGATGAATCCGAGCAGTACTTC.

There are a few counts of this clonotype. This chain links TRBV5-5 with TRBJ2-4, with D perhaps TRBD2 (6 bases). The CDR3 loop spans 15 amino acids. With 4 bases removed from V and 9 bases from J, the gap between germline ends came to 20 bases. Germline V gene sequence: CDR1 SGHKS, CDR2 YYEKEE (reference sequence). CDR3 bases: TGTGCCAGCAGCCCTGAGGGACTTAGTCGTACCATTCAGTACTTC. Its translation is CASSPEGLSRTIQYF.